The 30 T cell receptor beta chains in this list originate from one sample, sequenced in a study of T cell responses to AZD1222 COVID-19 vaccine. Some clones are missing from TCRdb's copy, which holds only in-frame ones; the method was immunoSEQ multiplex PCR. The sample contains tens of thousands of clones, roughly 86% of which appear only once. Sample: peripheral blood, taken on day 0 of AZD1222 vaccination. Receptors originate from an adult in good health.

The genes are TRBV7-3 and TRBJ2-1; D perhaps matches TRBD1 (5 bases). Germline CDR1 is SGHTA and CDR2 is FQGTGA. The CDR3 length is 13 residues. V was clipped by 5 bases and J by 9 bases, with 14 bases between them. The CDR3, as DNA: TGTGCCAGCAGCCCCCTAGGGGATAGTGAGCAGTTCTTC. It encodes CASSPLGDSEQFF. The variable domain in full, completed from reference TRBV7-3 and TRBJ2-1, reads GAGVSQTPSNKVTEKGKYVELRCDPISGHTALYWYRQSLGQGPEFLIYFQGTGAADDSGLPNDRFFAVRPEGSVSTLKIQRTERGDSAVYLCASSPLGDSEQFFGPGTRLTVL.

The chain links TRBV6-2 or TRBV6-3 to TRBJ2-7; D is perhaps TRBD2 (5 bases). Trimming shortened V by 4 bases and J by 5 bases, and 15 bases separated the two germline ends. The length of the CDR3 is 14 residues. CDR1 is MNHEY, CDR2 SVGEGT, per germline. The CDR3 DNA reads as TGTGCCAGCAGTTTGGGAGACGCCGAGCACGAGCAGTACTTC. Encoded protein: CASSLGDAEHEQYF.

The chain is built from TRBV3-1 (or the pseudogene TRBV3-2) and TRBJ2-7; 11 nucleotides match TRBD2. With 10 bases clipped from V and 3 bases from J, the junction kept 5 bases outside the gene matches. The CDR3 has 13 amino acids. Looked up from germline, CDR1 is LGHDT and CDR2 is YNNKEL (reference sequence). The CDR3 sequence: CATSGTSGYEQYF. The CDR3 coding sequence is TGTGCCACCTCCGGGACTAGCGGCTACGAGCAGTACTTC.

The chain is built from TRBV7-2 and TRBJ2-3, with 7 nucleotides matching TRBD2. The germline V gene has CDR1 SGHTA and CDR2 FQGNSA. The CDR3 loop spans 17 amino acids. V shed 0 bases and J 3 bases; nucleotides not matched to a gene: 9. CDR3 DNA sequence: TGTGCCAGCAGCTTAGCGATGGGGGAGGGAAGGACAGATACGCAGTATTTT. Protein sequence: CASSLAMGEGRTDTQYF.

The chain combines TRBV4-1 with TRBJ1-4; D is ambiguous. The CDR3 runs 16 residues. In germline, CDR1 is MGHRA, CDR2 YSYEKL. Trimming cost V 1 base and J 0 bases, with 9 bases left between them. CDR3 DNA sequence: TGCGCCAGCAGCCAAGCCGGGTATACAACTAATGAAAAACTGTTTTTT. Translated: CASSQAGYTTNEKLFF.

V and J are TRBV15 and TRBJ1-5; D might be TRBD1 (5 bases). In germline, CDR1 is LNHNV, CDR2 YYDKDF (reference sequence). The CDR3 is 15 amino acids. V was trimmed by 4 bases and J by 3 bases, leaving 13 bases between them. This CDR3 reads CATSTWGGVNQPQHF. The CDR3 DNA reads TGTGCCACCAGCACCTGGGGGGGTGTCAATCAGCCCCAGCATTTT.

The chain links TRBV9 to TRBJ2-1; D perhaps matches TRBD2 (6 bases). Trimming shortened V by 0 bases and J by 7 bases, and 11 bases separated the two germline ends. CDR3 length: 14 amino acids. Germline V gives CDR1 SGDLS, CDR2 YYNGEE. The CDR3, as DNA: TGTGCCAGCAGCGTAGCCTACGGAGGGAATGAGCAGTTCTTC. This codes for CASSVAYGGNEQFF.

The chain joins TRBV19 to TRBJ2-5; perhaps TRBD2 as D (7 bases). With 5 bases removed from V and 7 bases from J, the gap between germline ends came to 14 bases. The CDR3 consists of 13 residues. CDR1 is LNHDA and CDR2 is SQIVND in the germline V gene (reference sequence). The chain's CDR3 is CASSGGALGTQYF. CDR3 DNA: TGTGCCAGTAGTGGGGGGGCCTTAGGGACCCAGTACTTC.

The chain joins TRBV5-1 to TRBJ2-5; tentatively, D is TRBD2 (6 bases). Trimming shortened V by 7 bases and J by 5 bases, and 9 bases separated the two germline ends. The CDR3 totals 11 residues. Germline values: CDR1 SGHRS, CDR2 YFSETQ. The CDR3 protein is CASAEGETQYF. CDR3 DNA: TGCGCCAGCGCGGAGGGGGAGACCCAGTACTTC.

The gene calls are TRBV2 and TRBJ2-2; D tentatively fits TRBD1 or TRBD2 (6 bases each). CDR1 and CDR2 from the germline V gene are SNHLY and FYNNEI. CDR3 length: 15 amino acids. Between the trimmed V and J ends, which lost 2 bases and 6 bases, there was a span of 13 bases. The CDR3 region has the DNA TGTGCCAGCAGTGAATCCGTTAGGGGGGCCGGGGAGCTGTTTTTT. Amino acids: CASSESVRGAGELFF.

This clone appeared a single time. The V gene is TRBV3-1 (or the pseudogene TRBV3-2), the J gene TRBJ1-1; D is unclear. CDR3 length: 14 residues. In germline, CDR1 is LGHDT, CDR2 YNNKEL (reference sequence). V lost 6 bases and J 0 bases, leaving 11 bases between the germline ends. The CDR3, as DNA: TGTGCCAGCAGTATCGGTATATTGAACACTGAAGCTTTCTTT. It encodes CASSIGILNTEAFF.

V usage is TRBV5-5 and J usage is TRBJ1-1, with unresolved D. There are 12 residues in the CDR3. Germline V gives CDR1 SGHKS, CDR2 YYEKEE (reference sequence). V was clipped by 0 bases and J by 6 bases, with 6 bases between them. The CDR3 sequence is CASSLVSSEAFF. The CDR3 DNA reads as TGTGCCAGCAGCTTGGTCTCCTCTGAAGCTTTCTTT.

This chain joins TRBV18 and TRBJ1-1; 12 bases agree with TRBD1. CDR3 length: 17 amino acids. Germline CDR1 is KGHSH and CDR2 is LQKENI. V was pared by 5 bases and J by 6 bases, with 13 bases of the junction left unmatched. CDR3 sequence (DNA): TGTGCCAGCTCAGGAAGCCTCCCGGGACAGGGGGCCGCTGAAGCTTTCTTT. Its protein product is CASSGSLPGQGAAEAFF.

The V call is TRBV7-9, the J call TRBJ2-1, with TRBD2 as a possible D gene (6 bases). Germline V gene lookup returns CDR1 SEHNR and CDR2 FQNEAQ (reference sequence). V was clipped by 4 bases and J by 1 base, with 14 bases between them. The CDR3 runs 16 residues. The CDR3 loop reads CASSSLGTSSYNEQFF. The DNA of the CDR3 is TGTGCCAGCAGCTCATTAGGGACTTCTTCCTACAATGAGCAGTTCTTC.

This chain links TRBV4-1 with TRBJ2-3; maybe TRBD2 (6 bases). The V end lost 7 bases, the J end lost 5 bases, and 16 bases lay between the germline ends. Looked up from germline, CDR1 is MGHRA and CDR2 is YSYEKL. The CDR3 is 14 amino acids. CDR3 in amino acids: CASTRTGTQDTQYF. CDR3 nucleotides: TGCGCCAGCACGAGAACCGGGACTCAAGATACGCAGTATTTT.

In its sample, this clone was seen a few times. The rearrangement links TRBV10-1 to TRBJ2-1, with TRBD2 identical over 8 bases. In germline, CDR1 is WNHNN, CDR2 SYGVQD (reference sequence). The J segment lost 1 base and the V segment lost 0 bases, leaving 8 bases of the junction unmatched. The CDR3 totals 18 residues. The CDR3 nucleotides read TGCGCCAGCAGTGAGTCGGGAGCGGGAGAGGTTTCCTACAATGAGCAGTTCTTC. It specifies CASSESGAGEVSYNEQFF.

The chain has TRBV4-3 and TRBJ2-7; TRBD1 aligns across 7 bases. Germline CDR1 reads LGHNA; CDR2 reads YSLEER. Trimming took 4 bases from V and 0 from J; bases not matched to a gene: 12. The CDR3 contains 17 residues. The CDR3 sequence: CASSPSEDRASSYEQYF. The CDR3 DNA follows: TGCGCCAGCAGCCCGTCCGAAGACAGGGCTAGCTCCTACGAGCAGTACTTC.

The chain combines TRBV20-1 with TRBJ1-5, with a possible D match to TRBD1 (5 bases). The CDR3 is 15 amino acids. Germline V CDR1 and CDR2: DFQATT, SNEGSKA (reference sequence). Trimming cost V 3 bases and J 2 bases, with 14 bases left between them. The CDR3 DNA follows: TGCAGTGCTAGTGACATCGTCAGGGGCAATCAGCCCCAGCATTTT. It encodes CSASDIVRGNQPQHF.

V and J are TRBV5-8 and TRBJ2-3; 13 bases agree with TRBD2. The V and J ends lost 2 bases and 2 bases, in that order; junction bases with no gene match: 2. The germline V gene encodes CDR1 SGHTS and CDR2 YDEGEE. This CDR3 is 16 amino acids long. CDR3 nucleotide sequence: TGTGCCAGCAGCTTAACTAGCGGGAGGGTCACAGATACGCAGTATTTT. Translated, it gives CASSLTSGRVTDTQYF.

The CDR3 reads CASSQVAGGFTYEQYF. The CDR3 region has the DNA TGCGCCAGCAGCCAAGTAGCGGGAGGTTTCACCTACGAGCAGTACTTC. This chain links TRBV4-1 with TRBJ2-7; 10 bases line up with TRBD2. CDR3 length: 16 amino acids. Germline V gene lookup returns CDR1 MGHRA and CDR2 YSYEKL. With 1 base clipped from V and 2 bases from J, the junction kept 5 bases outside the gene matches.

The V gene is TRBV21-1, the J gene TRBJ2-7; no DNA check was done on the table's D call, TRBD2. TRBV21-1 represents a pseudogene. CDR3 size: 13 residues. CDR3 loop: CATLGPRGYEQYF. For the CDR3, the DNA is TGTGCCACCCTCGGGCCGCGGGGCTACGAGCAGTACTTC.

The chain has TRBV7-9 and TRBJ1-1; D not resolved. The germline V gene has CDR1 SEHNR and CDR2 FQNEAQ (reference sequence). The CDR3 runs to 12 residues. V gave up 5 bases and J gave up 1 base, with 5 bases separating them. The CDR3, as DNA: TGTGCCAGCAGCAGCAGGAACACTGAAGCTTTCTTT. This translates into CASSSRNTEAFF. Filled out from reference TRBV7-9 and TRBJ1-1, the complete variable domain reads DTGVSQNPRHKITKRGQNVTFRCDPISEHNRLYWYRQTLGQGPEFLTYFQNEAQLEKSRLLSDRFSAERPKGSFSTLEIQRTEQGDSAMYLCASSSRNTEAFFGQGTRLTVV.

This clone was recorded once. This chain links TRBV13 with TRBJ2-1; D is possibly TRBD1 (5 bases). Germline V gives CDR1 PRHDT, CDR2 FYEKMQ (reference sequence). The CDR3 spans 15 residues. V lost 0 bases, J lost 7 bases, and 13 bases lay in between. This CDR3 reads CASSLGGRVGNEQFF. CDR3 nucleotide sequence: TGTGCCAGCAGCTTAGGGGGCAGGGTAGGAAATGAGCAGTTCTTC.

Written as DNA, the CDR3 is TGTGCCAGCAGCTTAGGACTAGCGGGAGGCACAGATACGCAGTATTTT. Residues: CASSLGLAGGTDTQYF. The rearrangement links TRBV11-2 to TRBJ2-3; 12 bases are a match to TRBD2. From germline, CDR1 is SGHAT and CDR2 FQNNGV. The CDR3 extends over 16 amino acids. The V and J ends lost 1 base and 1 base, in that order; junction bases with no gene match: 0.

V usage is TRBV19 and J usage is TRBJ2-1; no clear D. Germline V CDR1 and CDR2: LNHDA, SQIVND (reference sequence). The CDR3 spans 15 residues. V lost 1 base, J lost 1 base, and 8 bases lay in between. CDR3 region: CASSIGGWSYNEQFF. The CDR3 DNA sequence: TGTGCCAGTAGTATAGGGGGTTGGTCCTACAATGAGCAGTTCTTC. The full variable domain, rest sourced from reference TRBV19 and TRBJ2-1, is DGGITQSPKYLFRKEGQNVTLSCEQNLNHDAMYWYRQDPGQGLRLIYYSQIVNDFQKGDIAEGYSVSREKKESFPLTVTSAQKNPTAFYLCASSIGGWSYNEQFFGPGTRLTVL.

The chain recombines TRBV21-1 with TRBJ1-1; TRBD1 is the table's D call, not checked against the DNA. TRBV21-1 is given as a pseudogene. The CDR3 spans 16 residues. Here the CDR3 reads CASSKRQGGMNTEAFF. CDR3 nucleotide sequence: TGTGCCAGCAGCAAAAGACAGGGAGGCATGAACACTGAAGCTTTCTTT.

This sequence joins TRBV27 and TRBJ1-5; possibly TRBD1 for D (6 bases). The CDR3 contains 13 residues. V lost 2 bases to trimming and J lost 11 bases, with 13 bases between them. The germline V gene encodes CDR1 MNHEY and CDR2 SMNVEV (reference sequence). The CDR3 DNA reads TGTGCCAGCAGTTTAAATCGGGACACGACCCAGCATTTT. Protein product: CASSLNRDTTQHF.

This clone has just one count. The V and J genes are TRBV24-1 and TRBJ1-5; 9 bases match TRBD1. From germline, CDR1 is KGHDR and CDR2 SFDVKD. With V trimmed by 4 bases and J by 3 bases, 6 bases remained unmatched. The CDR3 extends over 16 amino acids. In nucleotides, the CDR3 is TGTGCCACCAGTGACCGGACAGGGGTTGACAATCAGCCCCAGCATTTT. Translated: CATSDRTGVDNQPQHF.

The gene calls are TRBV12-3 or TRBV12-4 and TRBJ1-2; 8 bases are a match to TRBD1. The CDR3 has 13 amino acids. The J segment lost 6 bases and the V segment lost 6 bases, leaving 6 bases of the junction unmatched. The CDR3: CASSLDRGHGYTF. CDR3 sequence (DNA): TGTGCCAGCAGCCTAGACAGGGGTCATGGCTACACCTTC.

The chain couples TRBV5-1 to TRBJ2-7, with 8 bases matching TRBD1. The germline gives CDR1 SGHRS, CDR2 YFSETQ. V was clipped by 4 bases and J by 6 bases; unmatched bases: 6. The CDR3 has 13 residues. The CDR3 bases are TGCGCCAGCAGCCCGGACAGGGATAGCGAGCAGTACTTC. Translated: CASSPDRDSEQYF.